This T cell receptor beta chain was identified in a study of blood T cell repertoires in COVID-19. Profiled with immunoSEQ multiplex PCR; TCRdb holds only in-frame clones, not every one. Here the sample spans some 220,000 clones, about nine tenths being singletons. J lost 2 bases, V lost 3 bases, and 1 base had no gene match. CDR3 length equals 14 residues. Germline CDR1 is SGDLS and CDR2 is YYNGEE. The sample was peripheral blood. The V call is TRBV9, the J call TRBJ2-3; TRBD2 aligns across 9 bases. The source of this sequence is a man aged 25-45 years with COVID-19, enrolled during active disease. CDR3 amino acids: CASSASGDTDTQYF. In DNA form, the CDR3 reads TGTGCCAGCAGCGCTAGCGGGGACACAGATACGCAGTATTTT.